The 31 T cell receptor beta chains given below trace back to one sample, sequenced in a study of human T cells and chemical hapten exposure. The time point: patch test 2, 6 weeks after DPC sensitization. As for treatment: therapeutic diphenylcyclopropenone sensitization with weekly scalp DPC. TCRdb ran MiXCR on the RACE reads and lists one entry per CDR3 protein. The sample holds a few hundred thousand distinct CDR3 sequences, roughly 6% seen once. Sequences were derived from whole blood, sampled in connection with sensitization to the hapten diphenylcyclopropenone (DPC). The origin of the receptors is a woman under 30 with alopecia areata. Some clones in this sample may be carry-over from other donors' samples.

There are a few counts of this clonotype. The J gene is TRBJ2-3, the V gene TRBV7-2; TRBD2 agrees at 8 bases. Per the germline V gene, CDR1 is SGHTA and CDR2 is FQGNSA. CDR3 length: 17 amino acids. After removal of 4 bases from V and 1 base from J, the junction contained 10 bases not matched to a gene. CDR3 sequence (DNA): TGTGCCAGCAGCTCCCCGTCAAGCGGGGGAGGCACAGATACGCAGTATTTT. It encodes CASSSPSSGGGTDTQYF.

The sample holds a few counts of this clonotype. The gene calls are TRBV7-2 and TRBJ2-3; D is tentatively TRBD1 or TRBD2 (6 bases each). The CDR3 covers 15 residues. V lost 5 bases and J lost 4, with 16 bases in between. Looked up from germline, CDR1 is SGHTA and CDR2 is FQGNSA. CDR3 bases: TGTGCCAGCAGCCAAAGGGGGGCGGGGCCAGATACGCAGTATTTT. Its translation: CASSQRGAGPDTQYF.

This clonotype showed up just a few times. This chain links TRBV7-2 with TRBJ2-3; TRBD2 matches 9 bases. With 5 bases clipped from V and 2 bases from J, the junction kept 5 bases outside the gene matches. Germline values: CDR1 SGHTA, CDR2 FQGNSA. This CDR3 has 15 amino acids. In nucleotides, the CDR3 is TGTGCCAGCAGCAAGCGGGGGGCGGACACAGATACGCAGTATTTT. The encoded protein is CASSKRGADTDTQYF.

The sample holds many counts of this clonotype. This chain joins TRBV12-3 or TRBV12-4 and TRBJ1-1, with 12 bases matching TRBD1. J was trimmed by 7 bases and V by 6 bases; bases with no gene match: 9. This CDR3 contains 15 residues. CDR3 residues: CASSPAGTGGIEAFF. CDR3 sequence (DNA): TGTGCCAGCAGCCCAGCTGGGACAGGGGGCATTGAAGCTTTCTTT.

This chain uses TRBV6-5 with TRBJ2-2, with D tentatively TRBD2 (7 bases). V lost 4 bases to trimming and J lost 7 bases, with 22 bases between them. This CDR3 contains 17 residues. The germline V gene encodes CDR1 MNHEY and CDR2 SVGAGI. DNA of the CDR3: TGTGCCAGCAGTTCCACCCCGGGGGGCTCCTTTTACGGGGAGCTGTTTTTT. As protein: CASSSTPGGSFYGELFF.

Here the CDR3 DNA reads TGTGCCAGCCTAAAAGATCGGTCAGGGGCCTATGGCTACACCTTC. It yields the protein CASLKDRSGAYGYTF. The genes are TRBV28 and TRBJ1-2; a weak D match, TRBD1 (6 bases). Germline V gene data show CDR1 as MDHEN and CDR2 as SYDVKM. Deletions cut 8 bases from V and 4 bases from J, with 20 bases between. The CDR3 runs to 15 residues.

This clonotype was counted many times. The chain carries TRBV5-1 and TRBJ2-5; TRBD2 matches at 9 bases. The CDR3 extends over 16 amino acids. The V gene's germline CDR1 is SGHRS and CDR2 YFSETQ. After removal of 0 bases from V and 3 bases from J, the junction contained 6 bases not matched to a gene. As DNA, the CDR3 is TGCGCCAGCAGCTTGGGTAGCGGGGGCCTAAAAGAGACCCAGTACTTC. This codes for CASSLGSGGLKETQYF. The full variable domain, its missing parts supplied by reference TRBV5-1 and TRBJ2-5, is KAGVTQTPRYLIKTRGQQVTLSCSPISGHRSVSWYQQTPGQGLQFLFEYFSETQRNKGNFPGRFSGRQFSNSRSEMNVSTLELGDSALYLCASSLGSGGLKETQYFGPGTRLLVL.

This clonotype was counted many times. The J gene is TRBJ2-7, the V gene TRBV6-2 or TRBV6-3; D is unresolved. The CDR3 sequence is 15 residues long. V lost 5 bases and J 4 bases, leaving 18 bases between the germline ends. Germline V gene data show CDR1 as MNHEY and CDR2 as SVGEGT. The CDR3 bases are TGTGCCAGCAGTGGGATTCTGGGTGTGTCGTACGAGCAGTACTTC. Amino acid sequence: CASSGILGVSYEQYF.

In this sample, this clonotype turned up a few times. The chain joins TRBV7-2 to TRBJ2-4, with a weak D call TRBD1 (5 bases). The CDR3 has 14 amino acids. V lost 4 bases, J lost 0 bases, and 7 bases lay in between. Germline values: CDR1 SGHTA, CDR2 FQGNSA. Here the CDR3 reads CASSSDRAKNIQYF. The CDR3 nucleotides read TGTGCCAGCAGCTCAGACAGAGCCAAAAACATTCAGTACTTC.

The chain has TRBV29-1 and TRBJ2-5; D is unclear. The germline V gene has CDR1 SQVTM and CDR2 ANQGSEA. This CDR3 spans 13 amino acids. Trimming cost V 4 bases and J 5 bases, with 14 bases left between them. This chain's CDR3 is CSVAPDFFETQYF. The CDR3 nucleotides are TGCAGCGTTGCCCCTGATTTTTTCGAGACCCAGTACTTC.

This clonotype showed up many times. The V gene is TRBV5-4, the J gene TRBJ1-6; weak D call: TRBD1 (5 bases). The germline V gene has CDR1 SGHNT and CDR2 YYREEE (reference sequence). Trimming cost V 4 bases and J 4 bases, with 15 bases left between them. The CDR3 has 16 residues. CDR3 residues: CASSLSGTAYNSPLHF. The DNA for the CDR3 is TGTGCCAGCAGCCTCTCCGGGACGGCATATAATTCACCCCTCCACTTT. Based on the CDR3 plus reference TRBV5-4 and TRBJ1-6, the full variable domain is ETGVTQSPTHLIKTRGQQVTLRCSSQSGHNTVSWYQQALGQGPQFIFQYYREEENGRGNFPPRFSGLQFPNYSSELNVNALELDDSALYLCASSLSGTAYNSPLHFGNGTRLTVT.

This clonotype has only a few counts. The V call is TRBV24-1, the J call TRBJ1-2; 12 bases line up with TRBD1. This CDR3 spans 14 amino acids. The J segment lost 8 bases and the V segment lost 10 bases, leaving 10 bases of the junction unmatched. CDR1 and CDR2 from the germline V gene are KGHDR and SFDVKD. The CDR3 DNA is TGTGCCACTCACTCCGGGACAGGGGGCGCGGGCTACACCTTC. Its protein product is CATHSGTGGAGYTF.

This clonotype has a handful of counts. The CDR3 DNA follows: TGTGCCAGCAGTTTAGGGGACGGCCCCTACGAGCAGTACTTC. Translated, it gives CASSLGDGPYEQYF. The chain links TRBV12-3 or TRBV12-4 to TRBJ2-7, with D perhaps assigned TRBD1 or TRBD2 (5 bases each). V was clipped by 1 base and J by 2 bases, with 9 bases between them. The CDR3 is 14 residues long.

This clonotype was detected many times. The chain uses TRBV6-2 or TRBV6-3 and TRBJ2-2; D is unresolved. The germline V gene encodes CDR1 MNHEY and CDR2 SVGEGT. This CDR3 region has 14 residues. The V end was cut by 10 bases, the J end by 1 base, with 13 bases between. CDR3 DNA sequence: TGTGCCACCAGACCGACGCGGAACACCGGGGAGCTGTTTTTT. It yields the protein CATRPTRNTGELFF.

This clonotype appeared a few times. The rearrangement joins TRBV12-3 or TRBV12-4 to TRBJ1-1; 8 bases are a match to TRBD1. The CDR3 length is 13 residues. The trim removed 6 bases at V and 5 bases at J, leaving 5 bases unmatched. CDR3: CASREQGGTEAFF. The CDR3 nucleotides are TGTGCCAGCAGGGAACAGGGGGGAACTGAAGCTTTCTTT.

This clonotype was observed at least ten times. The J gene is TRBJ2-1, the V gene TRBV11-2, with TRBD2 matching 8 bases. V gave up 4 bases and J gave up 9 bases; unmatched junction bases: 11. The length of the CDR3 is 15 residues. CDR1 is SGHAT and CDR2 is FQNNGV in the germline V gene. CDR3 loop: CASSSVAGRNTEQFF. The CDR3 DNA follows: TGTGCCAGCAGCTCAGTAGCGGGGAGGAACACTGAGCAGTTCTTC. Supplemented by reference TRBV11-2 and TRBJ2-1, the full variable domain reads EAGVAQSPRYKIIEKRQSVAFWCNPISGHATLYWYQQILGQGPKLLIQFQNNGVVDDSQLPKDRFSAERLKGVDSTLKIQPAKLEDSAVYLCASSSVAGRNTEQFFGPGTRLTVL.

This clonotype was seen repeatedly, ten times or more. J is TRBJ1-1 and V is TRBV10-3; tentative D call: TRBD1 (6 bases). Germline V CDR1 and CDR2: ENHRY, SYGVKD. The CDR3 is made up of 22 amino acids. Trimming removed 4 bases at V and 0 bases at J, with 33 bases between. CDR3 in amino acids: CAISALGGFHVEELLMNTEAFF. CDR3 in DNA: TGTGCCATCAGTGCCCTGGGGGGCTTTCACGTTGAAGAACTCCTCATGAACACTGAAGCTTTCTTT.

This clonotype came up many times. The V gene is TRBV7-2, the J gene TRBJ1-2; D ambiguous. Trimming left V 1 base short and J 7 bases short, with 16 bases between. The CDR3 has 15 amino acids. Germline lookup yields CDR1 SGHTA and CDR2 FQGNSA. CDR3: CASSLVVTDLSGYTF. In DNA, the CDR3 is TGTGCCAGCAGCTTAGTGGTGACGGACCTATCTGGCTACACCTTC.

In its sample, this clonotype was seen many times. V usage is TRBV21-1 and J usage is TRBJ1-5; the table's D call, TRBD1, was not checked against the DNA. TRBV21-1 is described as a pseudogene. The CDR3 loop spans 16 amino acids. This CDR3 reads CASSPGLGAGNQPQHF. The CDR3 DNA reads TGTGCCAGCAGCCCAGGTTTAGGGGCGGGCAATCAGCCCCAGCATTTT.

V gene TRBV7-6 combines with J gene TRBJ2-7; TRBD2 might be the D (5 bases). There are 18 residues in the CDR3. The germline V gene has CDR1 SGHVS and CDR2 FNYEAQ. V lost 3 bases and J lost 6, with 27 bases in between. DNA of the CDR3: TGTGCCAGCAGCTTGTCGGTTGGTCTGGCCCGTCGGGGAATCGAGCAGTACTTC. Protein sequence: CASSLSVGLARRGIEQYF.

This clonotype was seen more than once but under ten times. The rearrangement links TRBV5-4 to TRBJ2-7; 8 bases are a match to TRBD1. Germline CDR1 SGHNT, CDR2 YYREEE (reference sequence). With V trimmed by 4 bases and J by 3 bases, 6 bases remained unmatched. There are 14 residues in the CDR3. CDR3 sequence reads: CASSPGQADYEQYF. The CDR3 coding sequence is TGTGCCAGCAGCCCGGGACAGGCCGACTACGAGCAGTACTTC.

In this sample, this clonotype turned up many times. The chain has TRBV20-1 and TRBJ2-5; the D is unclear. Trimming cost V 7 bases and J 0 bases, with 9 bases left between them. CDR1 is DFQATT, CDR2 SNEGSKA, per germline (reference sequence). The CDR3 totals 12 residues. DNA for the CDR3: TGCAGTGGGCGATTACACCAAGAGACCCAGTACTTC. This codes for CSGRLHQETQYF.

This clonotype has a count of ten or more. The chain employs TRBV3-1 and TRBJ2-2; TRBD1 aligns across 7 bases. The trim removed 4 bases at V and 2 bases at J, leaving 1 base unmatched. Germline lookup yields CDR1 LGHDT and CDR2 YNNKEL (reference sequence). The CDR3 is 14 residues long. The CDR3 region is CASSRDSNTGELFF. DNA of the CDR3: TGTGCCAGCAGCCGGGACAGCAACACCGGGGAGCTGTTTTTT.

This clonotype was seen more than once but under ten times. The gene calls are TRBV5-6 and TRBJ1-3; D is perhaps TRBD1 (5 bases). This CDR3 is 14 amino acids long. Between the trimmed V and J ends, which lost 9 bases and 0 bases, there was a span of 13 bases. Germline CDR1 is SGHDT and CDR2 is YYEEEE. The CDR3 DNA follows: TGTGCCACTTCCTCGGGGGACTCTGGAAACACCATATATTTT. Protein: CATSSGDSGNTIYF.

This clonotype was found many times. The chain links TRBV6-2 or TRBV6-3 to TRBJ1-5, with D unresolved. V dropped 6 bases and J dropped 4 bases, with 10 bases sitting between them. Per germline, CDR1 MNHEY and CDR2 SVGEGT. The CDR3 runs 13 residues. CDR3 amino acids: CASRRTENQPQHF. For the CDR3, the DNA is TGTGCCAGCAGGCGGACTGAAAATCAGCCCCAGCATTTT.

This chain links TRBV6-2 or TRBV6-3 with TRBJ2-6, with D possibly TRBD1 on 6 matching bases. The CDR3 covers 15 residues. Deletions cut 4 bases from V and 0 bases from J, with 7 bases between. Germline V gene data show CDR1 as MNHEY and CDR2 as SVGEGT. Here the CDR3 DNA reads TGTGCCAGCAGTTCAGGGGTCTCTGGGGCCAACGTCCTGACTTTC. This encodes CASSSGVSGANVLTF.

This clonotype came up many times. CDR3 protein: CASKRQGPFNNNEQFF. The CDR3 DNA reads as TGTGCCAGCAAACGACAGGGCCCATTTAATAACAATGAGCAGTTCTTC. The rearrangement joins TRBV6-1 to TRBJ2-1, with 7 positions matching TRBD1. The CDR3 extends over 16 amino acids. J gave up 5 bases and V 7 bases, and 14 bases lay outside the gene matches. The V gene's germline CDR1 is MNHNS and CDR2 SASEGT.

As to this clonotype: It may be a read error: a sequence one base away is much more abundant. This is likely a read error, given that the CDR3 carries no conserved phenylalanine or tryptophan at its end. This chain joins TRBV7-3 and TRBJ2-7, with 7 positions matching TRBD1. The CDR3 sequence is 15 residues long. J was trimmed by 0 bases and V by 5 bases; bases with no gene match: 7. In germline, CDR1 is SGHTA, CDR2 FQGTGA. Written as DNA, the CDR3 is TGTGCCAGCAGCCCCTCAGGGGGTGACTCCTACGAGCAGTACTTA. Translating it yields CASSPSGGDSYEQYL.

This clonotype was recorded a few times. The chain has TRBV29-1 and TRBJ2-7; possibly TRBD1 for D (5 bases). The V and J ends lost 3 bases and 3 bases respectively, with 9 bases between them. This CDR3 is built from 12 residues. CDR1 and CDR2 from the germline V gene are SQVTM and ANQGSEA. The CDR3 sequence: CSVDPGNYEQYF. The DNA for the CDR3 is TGCAGCGTTGATCCAGGGAACTACGAGCAGTACTTC.

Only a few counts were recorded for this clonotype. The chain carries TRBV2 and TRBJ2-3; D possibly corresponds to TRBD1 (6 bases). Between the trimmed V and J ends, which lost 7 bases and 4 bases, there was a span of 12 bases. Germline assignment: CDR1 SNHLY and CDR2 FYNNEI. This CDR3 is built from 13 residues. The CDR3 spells CASTGVGADTQYF. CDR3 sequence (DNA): TGTGCCAGCACAGGGGTAGGGGCAGATACGCAGTATTTT.

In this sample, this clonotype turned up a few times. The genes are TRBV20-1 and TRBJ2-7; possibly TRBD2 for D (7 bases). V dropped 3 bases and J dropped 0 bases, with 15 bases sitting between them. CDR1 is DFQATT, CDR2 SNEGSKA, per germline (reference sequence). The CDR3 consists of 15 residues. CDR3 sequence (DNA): TGCAGTGCTAGGCCGACGGGGGGCCTCTCCTACGAGCAGTACTTC. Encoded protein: CSARPTGGLSYEQYF.